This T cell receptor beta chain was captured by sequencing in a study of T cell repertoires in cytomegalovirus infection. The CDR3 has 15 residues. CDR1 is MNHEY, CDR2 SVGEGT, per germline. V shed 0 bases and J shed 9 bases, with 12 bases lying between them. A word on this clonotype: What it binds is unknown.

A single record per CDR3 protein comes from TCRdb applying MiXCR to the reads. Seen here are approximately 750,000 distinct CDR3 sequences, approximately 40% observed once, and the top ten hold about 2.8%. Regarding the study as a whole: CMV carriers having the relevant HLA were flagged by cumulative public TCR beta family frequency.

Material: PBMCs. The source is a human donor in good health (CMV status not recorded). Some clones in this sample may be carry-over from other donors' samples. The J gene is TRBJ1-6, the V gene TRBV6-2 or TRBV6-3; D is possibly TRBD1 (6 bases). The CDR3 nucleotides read TGTGCCAGCAGTTACTCCGACAGGAGGACTTCACCCCTCCACTTT. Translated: CASSYSDRRTSPLHF.